Presented here are 16 T cell receptor beta chains from one specimen sequenced in a study of CD8+ T cells in alopecia areata. Once RNA had been extracted, it was reverse transcribed into cDNA to act as the sequencing template. Clones were sequenced by immunoSEQ multiplex PCR, and TCRdb holds only the in-frame ones, with some missing. Of around 100,000 clones listed, just over 70% are singletons. As to treatment: oral pan-JAK inhibitor, 5-10 mg twice daily. Source: CD8+ T cells sorted from blood, taken around week 42, from a patient treated with tofacitinib. The receptors shown here come from a human donor with alopecia areata.

The chain couples TRBV19 to TRBJ2-2; 7 bases match TRBD2. Germline lookup yields CDR1 LNHDA and CDR2 SQIVND (reference sequence). The V and J ends lost 3 bases and 6 bases, in that order; junction bases with no gene match: 4. The CDR3 contains 14 residues. CDR3: CASSISRGAGELFF. The CDR3 nucleotides read TGTGCCAGTAGTATCTCTCGGGGGGCCGGGGAGCTGTTTTTT.

The chain joins TRBV5-1 to TRBJ1-4; no clear D gene. The V gene lost 4 bases and the J gene lost 8 bases, with 15 bases spanning the gap. CDR3 length: 14 residues. Germline V gene sequence: CDR1 SGHRS, CDR2 YFSETQ. CDR3 in DNA: TGCGCCAGCAGCCCAACAGCACTACGGGAAAAACTGTTTTTT. Translated, it gives CASSPTALREKLFF.

This clone has just a few counts. The chain uses TRBV25-1 and TRBJ2-7, with a possible D match to TRBD1 (8 bases). Germline V gene sequence: CDR1 MGHDK, CDR2 SYGVNS. The V end was cut by 3 bases, the J end by 6 bases, with 15 bases between. CDR3 length: 14 amino acids. The CDR3 region is CASSEMDREGEQYF. The CDR3 DNA reads TGTGCCAGCAGTGAGATGGACAGGGAGGGCGAGCAGTACTTC.

This chain connects TRBV29-1 to TRBJ2-7, with 9 bases fitting TRBD1. The V and J ends lost 3 bases and 0 bases, in that order; junction bases with no gene match: 6. The CDR3 spans 15 residues. From germline, CDR1 is SQVTM and CDR2 ANQGSEA. The CDR3 nucleotides read TGCAGCGTTGAGAATGCGGGACAGGGCTCCTACGAGCAGTACTTC. Translating it yields CSVENAGQGSYEQYF.

The chain carries TRBV14 and TRBJ2-1; maybe TRBD2 (6 bases). Germline-derived CDR1 and CDR2 are SGHDN and FVKESK. This CDR3 is 15 amino acids long. V was trimmed by 4 bases and J by 6 bases, leaving 16 bases between them. The CDR3 protein is CASSPLEGPFNEQFF. The CDR3 bases are TGTGCCAGCAGCCCGCTGGAGGGACCTTTCAATGAGCAGTTCTTC.

V and J are TRBV4-3 and TRBJ2-1, with 8 bases lining up with TRBD2. Germline values: CDR1 LGHNA, CDR2 YSLEER. There are 14 residues in the CDR3. Germline trimming cut 4 bases from V and 8 bases from J; bases unmatched to any gene: 7. The CDR3 coding sequence is TGCGCCAGCAGCCTTCCGGGGGGGCCTTATGAGCAGTTCTTC. As protein: CASSLPGGPYEQFF.

This rearrangement joins TRBV5-1 to TRBJ2-7, with D tentatively TRBD1 (6 bases). The V gene's germline CDR1 is SGHRS and CDR2 YFSETQ. The CDR3 contains 16 residues. The V end was cut by 2 bases, the J end by 0 bases, with 15 bases between. CDR3 sequence reads: CASSLINLDSSYEQYF. The CDR3 DNA follows: TGCGCCAGCAGCTTAATAAACCTGGACAGCTCCTACGAGCAGTACTTC.

This clone has more than one count but fewer than ten. The chain employs TRBV5-6 and TRBJ2-3; possibly TRBD1 for D (6 bases). Germline CDR1 SGHDT, CDR2 YYEEEE. Trimming removed 2 bases from V and 2 bases from J, with 12 bases in between. This CDR3 is 15 amino acids long. CDR3 DNA sequence: TGTGCCAGCAGCTTTCGACAGGATTTCACAGATACGCAGTATTTT. It is translated as CASSFRQDFTDTQYF. The full variable domain, completed using reference TRBV5-6 and TRBJ2-3, is DAGVTQSPTHLIKTRGQQVTLRCSPKSGHDTVSWYQQALGQGPQFIFQYYEEEERQRGNFPDRFSGHQFPNYSSELNVNALLLGDSALYLCASSFRQDFTDTQYFGPGTRLTVL.

The chain has TRBV18 and TRBJ2-5; tentatively, D is TRBD1 or TRBD2 (5 bases each). The DNA end favors TRBJ2-7, so the J call may be wrong. CDR3 length: 15 amino acids. The V gene's germline CDR1 is KGHSH and CDR2 LQKENI. CDR3 bases: TGTGCCAGCTCACCAAAGGGGACCACAACCTACGAGCAGTACTTC. Encoded protein: CASSPKGTTTYEQYF.

CDR3 in DNA: TGTGCCAGCAGCTTGGGTCGCGAGCAGTTCTTC. Its protein product is CASSLGREQFF. The rearrangement joins TRBV5-4 to TRBJ2-1; D is unclear. Trimming removed 0 bases at V and 10 bases at J, with 5 bases between. Germline assignment: CDR1 SGHNT and CDR2 YYREEE (reference sequence). The CDR3 extends over 11 amino acids.

This rearrangement joins TRBV2 to TRBJ2-1; 12 bases are shared with TRBD2. CDR1 and CDR2 (germline): SNHLY, FYNNEI. This CDR3 is 18 amino acids long. The trim removed 0 bases at V and 5 bases at J, leaving 8 bases unmatched. CDR3 coding DNA: TGTGCCAGCAGTGAAGCAACTAGCGGGGGGAGCCCGAACAATGAGCAGTTCTTC. Amino acids: CASSEATSGGSPNNEQFF.

The chain joins TRBV10-2 to TRBJ2-7; TRBD2 matches at 7 bases. This CDR3 contains 13 residues. J lost 7 bases, V lost 3 bases, and 6 bases had no gene match. The V gene's germline CDR1 is WSHSY and CDR2 SAAADI. The CDR3 DNA is TGCGCCAGCAGTGACCCGCCGGGGGGTGAGCAGTACTTC. It yields the protein CASSDPPGGEQYF.

This chain uses TRBV30 with TRBJ2-1; D remains ambiguous. The length of the CDR3 is 12 residues. CDR1 GTSNPN and CDR2 SVGIG come from the germline V gene (reference sequence). V lost 0 bases, J lost 7 bases, and 7 bases lay in between. The CDR3 DNA is TGTGCCTGGAGTGTTATTGTAAATGAGCAGTTCTTC. This sequence encodes CAWSVIVNEQFF.

This clone was found once. The rearrangement joins TRBV30 to TRBJ1-2; D is perhaps TRBD1 (6 bases). From germline, CDR1 is GTSNPN and CDR2 SVGIG (reference sequence). Trimming stripped 4 bases from V and 3 bases from J, with 15 bases between. The CDR3 runs to 14 residues. CDR3 region: CAWTDGRGHYGYTF. CDR3 nucleotides: TGTGCCTGGACCGATGGCAGGGGCCACTATGGCTACACCTTC.

The V gene is TRBV7-9, the J gene TRBJ2-1, with 9 positions matching TRBD2. The germline CDR1 and CDR2 sequences are SEHNR and FQNEAQ (reference sequence). The V and J ends lost 8 bases and 8 bases, in that order; junction bases with no gene match: 19. The CDR3 runs 17 residues. The CDR3 loop reads CASGSSGVPSILDEQFF. CDR3 sequence (DNA): TGTGCCAGCGGATCTAGCGGGGTACCCTCAATTTTAGATGAGCAGTTCTTC.

The chain couples TRBV16 to TRBJ1-5; D possibly corresponds to TRBD1 (6 bases). This CDR3 has 14 residues. The V end lost 2 bases, the J end lost 7 bases, and 12 bases lay between the germline ends. Germline V gene sequence: CDR1 KGHSY, CDR2 FQNENV. The CDR3 nucleotides read TGTGCCAGCAGCCAAGGGGTAGGGGGACAGCCCCAGCATTTT. It is translated as CASSQGVGGQPQHF.